This entry lists 10 T cell receptor beta chains sequenced from one sample in a study of technical replicates of blood from a few donors. The data were produced by immunoSEQ multiplex PCR, yet TCRdb's version contains in-frame clones alone and is incomplete. In the table there are under 70,000 clones, roughly 92% of which are singletons. Input material: T cells isolated from PBMCs. These receptors were taken from a human donor in good health.

V is TRBV4-3 and J is TRBJ1-3; no clear D. Germline loops: CDR1 LGHNA, CDR2 YSLEER. The CDR3 is made up of 16 amino acids. Trimming pared 0 bases from V and 0 bases from J, leaving 9 bases between. CDR3 sequence reads: CASSQDLGSSGNTIYF. Written as DNA, the CDR3 is TGCGCCAGCAGCCAAGATCTGGGGAGCTCTGGAAACACCATATATTTT.

This rearrangement joins TRBV27 to TRBJ2-2; maybe TRBD2 (5 bases). CDR3 length: 15 amino acids. With 3 bases removed from V and 6 bases from J, the gap between germline ends came to 14 bases. CDR1 is MNHEY, CDR2 SMNVEV, per germline (reference sequence). The CDR3 DNA sequence: TGTGCCAGCAGTTTCTCCTCTGAGGGTCCCGGGGAGCTGTTTTTT. Encoded protein: CASSFSSEGPGELFF.

The rearrangement uses TRBV13 and TRBJ2-1, with 14 bases aligning to TRBD2. This CDR3 is 17 amino acids long. Trimming cost V 5 bases and J 6 bases; bases outside gene matches: 9. In germline, CDR1 is PRHDT, CDR2 FYEKMQ (reference sequence). The CDR3 DNA follows: TGTGCCAGCAGCCTAAGACTAGCGGGAGGGCCGATCAATGAGCAGTTCTTC. Its translation: CASSLRLAGGPINEQFF.

The rearrangement links TRBV23-1 to TRBJ2-7; unclear D gene. TRBV23-1 is an ORF, with its function uncertain. This CDR3 has 16 residues. The V end was cut by 4 bases, the J end by 0 bases, with 16 bases between. The CDR3 here is CASSPPDNLSSYEQYF. The DNA of the CDR3 is TGCGCCAGCAGTCCGCCCGACAACCTGAGCTCCTACGAGCAGTACTTC.

The chain employs TRBV27 and TRBJ1-2; D is possibly TRBD1 (5 bases). V lost 4 bases to trimming and J lost 4 bases, with 22 bases between them. Germline V gene sequence: CDR1 MNHEY, CDR2 SMNVEV (reference sequence). This CDR3 has 17 residues. The CDR3 sequence: CASSSRAGRAGGYGYTF. CDR3 DNA sequence: TGTGCCAGCAGTTCCCGGGCGGGGCGGGCGGGGGGCTATGGCTACACCTTC.

This chain connects TRBV5-1 to TRBJ2-7, with D tentatively TRBD2 (5 bases). V was pared by 1 base and J by 2 bases, with 13 bases between. Germline assignment: CDR1 SGHRS and CDR2 YFSETQ. CDR3 length equals 15 residues. The CDR3 spells CASSLRIGLTYEQYF. The CDR3 DNA follows: TGCGCCAGCAGCTTGCGAATTGGACTCACCTACGAGCAGTACTTC. Looking up the rest from reference TRBV5-1 and TRBJ2-7 gives the full variable domain: KAGVTQTPRYLIKTRGQQVTLSCSPISGHRSVSWYQQTPGQGLQFLFEYFSETQRNKGNFPGRFSGRQFSNSRSEMNVSTLELGDSALYLCASSLRIGLTYEQYFGPGTRLTVT.

V is TRBV5-1 and J is TRBJ1-2; unclear D gene. Trimming took off 7 bases at V and 3 bases at J, with 13 bases between the two ends. The CDR3 consists of 13 residues. Germline V gene data show CDR1 as SGHRS and CDR2 as YFSETQ. CDR3 in amino acids: CASRLDGDYGYTF. The CDR3 DNA is TGCGCCAGCCGACTGGACGGGGACTATGGCTACACCTTC.

This sequence joins TRBV27 and TRBJ2-1; TRBD2 is a possible D gene (5 bases). V was trimmed by 6 bases and J by 10 bases, leaving 22 bases between them. This CDR3 contains 15 residues. Per germline, CDR1 MNHEY and CDR2 SMNVEV (reference sequence). CDR3 in amino acids: CASRPLLGDASEQFF. CDR3 DNA sequence: TGTGCCAGCAGACCCCTACTAGGAGACGCAAGCGAGCAGTTCTTC.

The genes are TRBV10-3 and TRBJ1-4, with TRBD1 as a possible D gene (5 bases). The CDR3 extends over 16 amino acids. V was cut by 7 bases and J by 5 bases, with 20 bases left in between. Germline V gene lookup returns CDR1 ENHRY and CDR2 SYGVKD. The CDR3 loop reads CAIKATDQGTNEKLFF. The CDR3 DNA is TGTGCCATCAAAGCTACCGACCAGGGTACGAATGAAAAACTGTTTTTT.

J is TRBJ1-3 and V is TRBV27; no clear D. V was shortened by 4 bases and J by 2 bases, with 12 bases between the two germline ends. Germline CDR1 and CDR2: MNHEY and SMNVEV (reference sequence). This CDR3 is built from 15 residues. This CDR3 is CASSSGDLAGNTIYF. The CDR3 DNA sequence: TGTGCCAGCAGTTCGGGAGATCTGGCTGGAAACACCATATATTTT.